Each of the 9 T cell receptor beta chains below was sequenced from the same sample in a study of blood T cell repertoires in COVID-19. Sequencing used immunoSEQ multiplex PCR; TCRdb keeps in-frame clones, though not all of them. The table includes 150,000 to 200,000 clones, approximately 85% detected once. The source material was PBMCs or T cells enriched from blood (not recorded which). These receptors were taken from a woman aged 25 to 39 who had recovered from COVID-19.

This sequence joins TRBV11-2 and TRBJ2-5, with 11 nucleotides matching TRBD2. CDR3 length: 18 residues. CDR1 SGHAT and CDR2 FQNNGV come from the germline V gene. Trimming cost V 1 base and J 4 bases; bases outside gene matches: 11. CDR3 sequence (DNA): TGTGCCAGCAGCTTAGGGATGTTAGCGGGAGGGCCGCGAGAGACCCAGTACTTC. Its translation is CASSLGMLAGGPRETQYF.

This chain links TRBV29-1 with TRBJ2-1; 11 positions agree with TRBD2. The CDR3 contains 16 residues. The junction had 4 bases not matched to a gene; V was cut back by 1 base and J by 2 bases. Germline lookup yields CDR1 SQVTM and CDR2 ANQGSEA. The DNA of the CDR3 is TGCAGCGTTGAAGCATCTAGCGGGAGGACCTACAATGAGCAGTTCTTC. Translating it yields CSVEASSGRTYNEQFF.

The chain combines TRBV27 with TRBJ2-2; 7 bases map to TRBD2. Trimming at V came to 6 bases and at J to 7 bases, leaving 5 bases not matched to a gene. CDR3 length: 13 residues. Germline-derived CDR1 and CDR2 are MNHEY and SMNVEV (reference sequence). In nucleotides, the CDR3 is TGTGCCAGCAGCCTGGGGGGGAACGGGGAGCTGTTTTTT. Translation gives CASSLGGNGELFF.

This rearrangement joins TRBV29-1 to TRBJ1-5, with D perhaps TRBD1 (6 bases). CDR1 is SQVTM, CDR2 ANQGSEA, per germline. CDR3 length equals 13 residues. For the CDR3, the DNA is TGCAGGGAGGGCAGGGGTGGCAATCAGCCCCAGCATTTT. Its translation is CREGRGGNQPQHF.

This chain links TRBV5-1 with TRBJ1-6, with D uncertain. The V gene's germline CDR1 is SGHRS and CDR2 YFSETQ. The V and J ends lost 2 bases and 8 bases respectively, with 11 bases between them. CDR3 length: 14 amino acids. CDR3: CASSFGRSDSPLHF. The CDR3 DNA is TGCGCCAGCAGCTTTGGCAGGTCTGATTCACCCCTCCACTTT.

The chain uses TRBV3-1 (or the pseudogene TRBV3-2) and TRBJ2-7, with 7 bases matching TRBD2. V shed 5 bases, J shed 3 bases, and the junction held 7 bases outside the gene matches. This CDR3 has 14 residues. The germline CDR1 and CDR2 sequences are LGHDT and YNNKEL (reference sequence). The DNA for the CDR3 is TGTGCCAGCAGCTTCCTTGGGACTAACTACGAGCAGTACTTC. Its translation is CASSFLGTNYEQYF.

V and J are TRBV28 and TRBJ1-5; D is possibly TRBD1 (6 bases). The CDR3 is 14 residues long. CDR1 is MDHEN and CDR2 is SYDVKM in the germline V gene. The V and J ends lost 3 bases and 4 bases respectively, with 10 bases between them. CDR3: CASSLARGNQPQHF. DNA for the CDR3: TGTGCCAGCAGTTTGGCCAGGGGAAATCAGCCCCAGCATTTT.

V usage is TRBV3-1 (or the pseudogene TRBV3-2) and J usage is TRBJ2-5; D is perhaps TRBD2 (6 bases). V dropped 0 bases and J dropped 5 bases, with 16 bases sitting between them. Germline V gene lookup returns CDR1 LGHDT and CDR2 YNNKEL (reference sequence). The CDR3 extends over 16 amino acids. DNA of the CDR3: TGTGCCAGCAGCCAAGATCGTGGGGGGTTGGAGGAGACCCAGTACTTC. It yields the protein CASSQDRGGLEETQYF.

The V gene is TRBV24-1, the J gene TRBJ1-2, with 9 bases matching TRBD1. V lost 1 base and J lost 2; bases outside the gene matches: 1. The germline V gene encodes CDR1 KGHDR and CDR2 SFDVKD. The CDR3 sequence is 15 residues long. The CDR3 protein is CATSDFTGGNYGYTF. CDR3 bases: TGTGCCACCAGTGATTTCACAGGGGGCAACTATGGCTACACCTTC.